This T cell receptor (beta chain) comes out of a study of blood T cell repertoires in COVID-19. Study in general: The samples span acute and convalescent COVID-19 from the United States, Italy and Spain. From T cells, B-cell-depleted T cells, or PBMCs came the material, which was cDNA or gDNA.

Authors' data handling: Reference gene primer amplification gave estimated nucleated cell counts. The protocol was immunoSEQ multiplex PCR, while the TCRdb copy is restricted to in-frame clones and leaves out a portion. The V and J calls and the clone size are those of that table, but D and trimming were determined from the DNA. The sample lists over 100,000 clones; about 89% were seen once. This clone was picked up one time. The CDR3 is 15 amino acids. Trimming removed 5 bases at V and 3 bases at J, with 15 bases between. Germline V gene sequence: CDR1 SGHAT, CDR2 FQDESV (reference sequence). This sequence originates from a man aged 35 to 55 with acute or convalescent COVID-19. Sequenced: peripheral blood. The chain recombines TRBV11-1 with TRBJ2-3, with D possibly being TRBD1 (7 bases). CDR3 sequence: CASSQGGPVTDTQYF. The DNA of the CDR3 is TGTGCCAGCAGCCAGGGGGGCCCGGTGACAGATACGCAGTATTTT.